Below are 22 T cell receptor beta chains sequenced from a single sample in a study of blood T cell repertoires in COVID-19. TCRdb's table, derived via immunoSEQ multiplex PCR, lists solely in-frame clones and lacks some. The profile shows fewer than 250,000 clones, around four fifths of them singletons. The sequencing sample was made of peripheral blood. The source of these receptors is a young man with active or convalescent COVID-19.

This rearrangement joins TRBV4-2 to TRBJ1-6, with 8 nucleotides matching TRBD1. Trimming at V came to 4 bases and at J to 8 bases, leaving 7 bases not matched to a gene. The CDR3 runs 15 residues. Germline V lookup: CDR1 LGHNA, CDR2 YNFKEQ. The CDR3 DNA follows: TGTGCCAGCAGCCGGGTGGGACAGGAGGATTCACCCCTCCACTTT. Amino acid sequence: CASSRVGQEDSPLHF.

The rearrangement links TRBV19 to TRBJ1-5; D is uncertain. Germline V gene data show CDR1 as LNHDA and CDR2 as SQIVND (reference sequence). V lost 10 bases to trimming and J lost 5 bases, with 15 bases between them. The length of the CDR3 is 13 residues. Written as DNA, the CDR3 is TGTGCCACACGGGATGACGTTTATCAGCCCCAGCATTTT. It translates to CATRDDVYQPQHF.

This rearrangement joins TRBV28 to TRBJ2-4; D is ambiguous. The CDR3 sequence is 15 residues long. Germline V gene sequence: CDR1 MDHEN, CDR2 SYDVKM. The ends were cut back, 8 bases at V and 0 bases at J, with 14 bases in the middle. The CDR3: CASALVTGAKNIQYF. CDR3 nucleotides: TGTGCCAGCGCTCTCGTTACGGGAGCCAAAAACATTCAGTACTTC.

This sequence joins TRBV5-4 and TRBJ2-2; the match to TRBD2 covers 14 bases. Germline values: CDR1 SGHNT, CDR2 YYREEE (reference sequence). V lost 4 bases and J lost 6; bases outside the gene matches: 8. CDR3 length: 17 amino acids. CDR3 sequence: CASSPGGLAGEAGELFF. CDR3 nucleotides: TGTGCCAGCAGCCCCGGGGGACTAGCGGGGGAAGCCGGGGAGCTGTTTTTT.

The V call is TRBV28, the J call TRBJ1-2; the match to TRBD1 covers 8 bases. The CDR3 consists of 17 residues. V shed 2 bases, J shed 4 bases, and the junction held 12 bases outside the gene matches. Germline assignment: CDR1 MDHEN and CDR2 SYDVKM. CDR3 in DNA: TGTGCCAGCAGTTTAATGCAGGCAGGGGGCTCCGGCTATGGCTACACCTTC. Translation gives CASSLMQAGGSGYGYTF.

The chain recombines TRBV6-2 or TRBV6-3 with TRBJ1-5; 8 bases match TRBD1. The CDR3 spans 17 residues. Trimming removed 2 bases from V and 3 bases from J; junction bases left unmatched: 9. Germline CDR1 reads MNHEY; CDR2 reads SVGEGT. The CDR3, as DNA: TGTGCCAGCAGTTACCGTCAGGGGGCTTTACCCAATCAGCCCCAGCATTTT. This sequence encodes CASSYRQGALPNQPQHF.

The CDR3 nucleotides are TGTGCCAGCAGCCGGCAGAATCTGAACACTGAAGCTTTCTTT. Protein sequence: CASSRQNLNTEAFF. The V call is TRBV3-1 (or the pseudogene TRBV3-2), the J call TRBJ1-1; D unresolved. Germline V CDR1 and CDR2: LGHDT, YNNKEL (reference sequence). The CDR3 is 14 residues long. The V and J ends lost 4 bases and 0 bases respectively, with 9 bases between them.

The V gene is TRBV4-1, the J gene TRBJ1-1, with 7 bases aligning to TRBD1. There are 15 residues in the CDR3. V shed 4 bases and J 1 base; nucleotides not matched to a gene: 6. Germline lookup yields CDR1 MGHRA and CDR2 YSYEKL. CDR3: CASSPPTGTNTEAFF. CDR3 DNA: TGCGCCAGCAGCCCGCCGACAGGGACGAACACTGAAGCTTTCTTT.

The chain couples TRBV27 to TRBJ2-7; TRBD1 matches at 7 bases. Germline assignment: CDR1 MNHEY and CDR2 SMNVEV (reference sequence). The junction had 1 base not matched to a gene; V was cut back by 6 bases and J by 2 bases. The CDR3 consists of 12 residues. CDR3 sequence: CASRGQAYEQYF. The CDR3 DNA reads as TGTGCCAGCAGAGGACAGGCCTACGAGCAGTACTTC.

The chain employs TRBV28 and TRBJ2-1; D is possibly TRBD2 (5 bases). The germline V gene encodes CDR1 MDHEN and CDR2 SYDVKM. Between the trimmed V and J ends, which lost 6 bases and 4 bases, there was a span of 16 bases. The CDR3 runs to 15 residues. The CDR3 is CASRGWGALYNEQFF. CDR3 DNA: TGTGCCAGCAGGGGGTGGGGAGCCCTTTACAATGAGCAGTTCTTC. The full variable domain, completed using reference TRBV28 and TRBJ2-1, is DVKVTQSSRYLVKRTGEKVFLECVQDMDHENMFWYRQDPGLGLRLIYFSYDVKMKEKGDIPEGYSVSREKKERFSLILESASTNQTSMYLCASRGWGALYNEQFFGPGTRLTVL.

This chain's CDR3 is CASSLAGHDYTF. The CDR3 DNA follows: TGTGCCAGCAGCTTAGCGGGGCACGACTACACCTTC. The chain employs TRBV7-9 and TRBJ1-2; D may be TRBD1 (5 bases). The V and J ends lost 0 bases and 10 bases respectively, with 9 bases between them. Germline loops: CDR1 SEHNR, CDR2 FQNEAQ (reference sequence). This CDR3 is built from 12 residues.

CDR3 sequence (DNA): TGCGCCAGCAGCTTTTACGGCGGGCCCGAGCAGTTCTTC. It codes for CASSFYGGPEQFF. The rearrangement joins TRBV5-1 to TRBJ2-1; TRBD2 is a possible D gene (5 bases). This CDR3 is built from 13 residues. V lost 2 bases to trimming and J lost 10 bases, with 13 bases between them. From germline, CDR1 is SGHRS and CDR2 YFSETQ.

The CDR3 DNA sequence: TGTGCCAGCAGTGGTAGGGGAGGGGATGAGCAGTTCTTC. Amino acid sequence: CASSGRGGDEQFF. The chain carries TRBV25-1 and TRBJ2-1, with 7 bases fitting TRBD2. Per the germline V gene, CDR1 is MGHDK and CDR2 is SYGVNS. The CDR3 length is 13 residues. The trim removed 4 bases at V and 8 bases at J, leaving 5 bases unmatched. Variable domain in full (rest from reference TRBV25-1 and TRBJ2-1): EADIYQTPRYLVIGTGKKITLECSQTMGHDKMYWYQQDPGMELHLIHYSYGVNSTEKGDLSSESTVSRIRTEHFPLTLESARPSHTSQYLCASSGRGGDEQFFGPGTRLTVL.

The chain joins TRBV6-5 to TRBJ1-3; 9 bases are shared with TRBD1. Germline values: CDR1 MNHEY, CDR2 SVGAGI. J lost 0 bases, V lost 10 bases, and 7 bases had no gene match. The CDR3 runs to 15 residues. The CDR3 spells CATHRGPSSGNTIYF. The CDR3, as DNA: TGTGCCACACACAGGGGGCCGAGCTCTGGAAACACCATATATTTT.

V usage is TRBV19 and J usage is TRBJ1-1, with D tentatively TRBD1 (5 bases). Trimming stripped 6 bases from V and 1 base from J, with 12 bases between. From germline, CDR1 is LNHDA and CDR2 SQIVND (reference sequence). The CDR3 is 14 residues long. CDR3 region: CASRGGVTNTEAFF. The CDR3, as DNA: TGTGCCAGTAGGGGGGGGGTGACGAACACTGAAGCTTTCTTT. The full variable domain, with the rest looked up from reference TRBV19 and TRBJ1-1, is DGGITQSPKYLFRKEGQNVTLSCEQNLNHDAMYWYRQDPGQGLRLIYYSQIVNDFQKGDIAEGYSVSREKKESFPLTVTSAQKNPTAFYLCASRGGVTNTEAFFGQGTRLTVV.

The chain uses TRBV11-2 and TRBJ2-7, with 8 nucleotides matching TRBD2. The V gene end was trimmed by 3 bases and the J gene end by 7 bases; junction bases not matched to a gene: 5. Germline-derived CDR1 and CDR2 are SGHAT and FQNNGV. The CDR3 extends over 13 amino acids. As DNA, the CDR3 is TGTGCCAGCAGCTTTGAAGGACTAGCTGAGCAGTACTTC. Translation: CASSFEGLAEQYF.

V and J are TRBV5-6 and TRBJ1-1; maybe TRBD1 (6 bases). CDR3 length: 12 residues. Between the trimmed V and J ends, which lost 2 bases and 5 bases, there was a span of 7 bases. Germline-derived CDR1 and CDR2 are SGHDT and YYEEEE. The CDR3 protein is CASSFGQTEAFF. The CDR3 DNA sequence: TGTGCCAGCAGCTTTGGACAGACTGAAGCTTTCTTT.

The chain has TRBV3-1 (or the pseudogene TRBV3-2) and TRBJ1-1; D is ambiguous. Trimming cost V 5 bases and J 1 base, with 11 bases left between them. The germline CDR1 and CDR2 sequences are LGHDT and YNNKEL (reference sequence). The CDR3 has 14 residues. DNA for the CDR3: TGTGCCAGCAGCGTCTCTGAGGGGAACACTGAAGCTTTCTTT. It is translated as CASSVSEGNTEAFF.

The J gene is TRBJ2-5, the V gene TRBV24-1, with D maybe TRBD1 (6 bases). Trimming removed 1 base at V and 7 bases at J, with 12 bases between. There are 14 residues in the CDR3. The germline CDR1 and CDR2 sequences are KGHDR and SFDVKD. The CDR3, as DNA: TGTGCCACCAGTGATTTCGCAGGGGTTGGGACCCAGTACTTC. Translated: CATSDFAGVGTQYF.

CDR3 residues: CASIFSTGATYGYTF. In nucleotides, the CDR3 is TGTGCCAGCATTTTCTCCACAGGGGCGACCTATGGCTACACCTTC. J is TRBJ1-2 and V is TRBV28, with 7 bases lining up with TRBD1. This CDR3 is 15 amino acids long. Looked up from germline, CDR1 is MDHEN and CDR2 is SYDVKM. J was trimmed by 4 bases and V by 7 bases; bases with no gene match: 12.

This CDR3 is CASSLRSGTGGADTQYF. The CDR3 DNA reads TGCGCCAGCAGCTTACGATCTGGGACAGGGGGCGCAGATACGCAGTATTTT. The rearrangement links TRBV5-1 to TRBJ2-3; 12 positions agree with TRBD1. V shed 2 bases and J 4 bases; nucleotides not matched to a gene: 8. This CDR3 is 17 amino acids long. Germline V gene data show CDR1 as SGHRS and CDR2 as YFSETQ.

The J gene is TRBJ2-7, the V gene TRBV7-6; 10 nucleotides match TRBD2. The V segment lost 1 base and the J segment 3 bases; nucleotides outside the gene matches: 3. The length of the CDR3 is 15 residues. The germline gives CDR1 SGHVS, CDR2 FNYEAQ. CDR3 in amino acids: CASSLGLAGVYEQYF. The DNA for the CDR3 is TGTGCCAGCAGCTTAGGGCTAGCGGGAGTCTACGAGCAGTACTTC.